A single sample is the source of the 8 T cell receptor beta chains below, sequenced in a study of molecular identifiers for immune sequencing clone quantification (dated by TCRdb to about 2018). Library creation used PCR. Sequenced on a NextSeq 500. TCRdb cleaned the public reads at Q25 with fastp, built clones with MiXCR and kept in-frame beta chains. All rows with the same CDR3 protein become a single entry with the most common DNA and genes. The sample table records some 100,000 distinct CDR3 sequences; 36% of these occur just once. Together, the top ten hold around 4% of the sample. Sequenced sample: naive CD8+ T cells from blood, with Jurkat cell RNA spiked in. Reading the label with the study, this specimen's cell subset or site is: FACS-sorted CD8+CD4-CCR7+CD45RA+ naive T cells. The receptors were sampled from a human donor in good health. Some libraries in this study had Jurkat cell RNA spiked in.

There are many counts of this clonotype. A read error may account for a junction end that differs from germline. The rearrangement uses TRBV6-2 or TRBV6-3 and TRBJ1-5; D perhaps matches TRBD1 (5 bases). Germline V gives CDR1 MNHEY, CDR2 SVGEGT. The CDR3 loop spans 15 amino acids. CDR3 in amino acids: CASRYSTDSNQPQHF. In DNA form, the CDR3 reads TGTGCCAGCAGGTACTCGACAGATAGCAATCAGCCCCAGCATTTT.

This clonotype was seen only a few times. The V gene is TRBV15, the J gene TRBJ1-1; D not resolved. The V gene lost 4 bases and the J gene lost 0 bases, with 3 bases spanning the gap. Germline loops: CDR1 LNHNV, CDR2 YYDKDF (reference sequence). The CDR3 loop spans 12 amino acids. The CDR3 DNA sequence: TGTGCCACCAGCAAGGTGAACACTGAAGCTTTCTTT. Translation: CATSKVNTEAFF.

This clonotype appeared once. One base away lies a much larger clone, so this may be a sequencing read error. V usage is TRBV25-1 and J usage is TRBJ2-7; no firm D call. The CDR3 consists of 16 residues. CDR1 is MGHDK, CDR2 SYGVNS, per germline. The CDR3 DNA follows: TGTGCCGGCAGTGAAGAAGCCAGCCGCTCGACCTACGAGCAGTACTTC. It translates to CAGSEEASRSTYEQYF.

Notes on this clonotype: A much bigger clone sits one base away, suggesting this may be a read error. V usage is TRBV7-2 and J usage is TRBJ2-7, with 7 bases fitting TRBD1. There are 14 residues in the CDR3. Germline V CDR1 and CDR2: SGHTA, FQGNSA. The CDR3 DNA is TGTGCCAGCAGCCTGACAGGGAGCCCCTACGAGCAGAACTTC. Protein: CASSLTGSPYEQNF.

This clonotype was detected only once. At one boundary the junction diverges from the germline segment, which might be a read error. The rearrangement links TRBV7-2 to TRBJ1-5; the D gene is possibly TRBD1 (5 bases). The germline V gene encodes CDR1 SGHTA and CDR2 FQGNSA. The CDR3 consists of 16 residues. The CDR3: CASSSTDSHSNQPQLF. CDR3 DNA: TGTGCCAGCAGCTCAACCGACAGCCATAGCAATCAGCCCCAGCTATTT.

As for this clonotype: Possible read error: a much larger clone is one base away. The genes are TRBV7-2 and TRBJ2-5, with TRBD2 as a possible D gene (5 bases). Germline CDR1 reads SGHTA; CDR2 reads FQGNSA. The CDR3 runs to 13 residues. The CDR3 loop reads CASSPGLEETQHF. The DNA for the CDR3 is TGTGCCAGCAGCCCTGGACTGGAAGAGACCCAGCACTTC.

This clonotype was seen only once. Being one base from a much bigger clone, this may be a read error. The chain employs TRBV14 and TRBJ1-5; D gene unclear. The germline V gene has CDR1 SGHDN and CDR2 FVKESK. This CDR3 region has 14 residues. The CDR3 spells CASSHWDSDQPQHF. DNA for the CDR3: TGTGCCAGCAGCCATTGGGATAGCGATCAGCCCCAGCATTTT.

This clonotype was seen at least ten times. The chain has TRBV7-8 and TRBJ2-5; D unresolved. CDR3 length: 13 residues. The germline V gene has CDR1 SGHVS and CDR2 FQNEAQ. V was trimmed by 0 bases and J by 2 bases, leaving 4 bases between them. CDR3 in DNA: TGTGCCAGCAGCTTAGCGTTTCAAGAGACCCAGTACTTC. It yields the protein CASSLAFQETQYF.